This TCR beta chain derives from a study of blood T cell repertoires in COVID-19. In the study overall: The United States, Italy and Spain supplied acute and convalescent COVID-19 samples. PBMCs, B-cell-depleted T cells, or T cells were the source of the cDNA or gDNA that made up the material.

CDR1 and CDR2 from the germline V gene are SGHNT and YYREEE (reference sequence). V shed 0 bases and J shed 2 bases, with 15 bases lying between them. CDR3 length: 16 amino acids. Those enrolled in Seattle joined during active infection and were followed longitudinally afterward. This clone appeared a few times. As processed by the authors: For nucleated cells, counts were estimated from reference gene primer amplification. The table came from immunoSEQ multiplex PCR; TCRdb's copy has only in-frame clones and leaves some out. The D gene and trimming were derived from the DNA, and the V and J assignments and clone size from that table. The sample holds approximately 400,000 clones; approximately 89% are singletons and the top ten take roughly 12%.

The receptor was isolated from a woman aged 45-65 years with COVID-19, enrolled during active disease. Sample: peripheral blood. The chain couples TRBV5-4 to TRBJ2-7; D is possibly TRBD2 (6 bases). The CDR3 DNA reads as TGTGCCAGCAGCTTGGCCGTTGGGGGGACTCCCTACGAGCAGTACTTC. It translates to CASSLAVGGTPYEQYF.